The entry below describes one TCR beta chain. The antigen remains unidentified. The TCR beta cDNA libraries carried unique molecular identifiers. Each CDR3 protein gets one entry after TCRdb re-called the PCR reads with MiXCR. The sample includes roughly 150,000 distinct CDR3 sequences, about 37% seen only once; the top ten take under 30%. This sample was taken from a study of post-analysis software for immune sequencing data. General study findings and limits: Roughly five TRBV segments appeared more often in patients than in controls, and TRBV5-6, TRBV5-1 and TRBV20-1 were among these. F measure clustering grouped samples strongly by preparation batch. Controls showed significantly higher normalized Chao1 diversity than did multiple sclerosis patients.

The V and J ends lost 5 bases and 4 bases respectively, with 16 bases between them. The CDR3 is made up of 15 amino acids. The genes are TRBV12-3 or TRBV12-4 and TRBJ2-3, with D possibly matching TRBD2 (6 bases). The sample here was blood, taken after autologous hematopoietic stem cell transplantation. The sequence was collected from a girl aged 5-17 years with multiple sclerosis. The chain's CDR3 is CASSPSGVSSDTQYF. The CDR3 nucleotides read TGTGCCAGCAGTCCCTCGGGAGTGTCATCAGATACGCAGTATTTT.